Presented here are 21 T cell receptor beta chains from one specimen sequenced in a study of molecular identifiers for immune sequencing clone quantification. Each CDR3 protein gets one entry after TCRdb re-called the PCR reads with MiXCR. Of approximately 630,000 distinct CDR3 sequences in the sample, 25% were seen once. Sequencing was performed on naive CD8+ T cells from blood, with Jurkat cell RNA spiked in. Regarding subset: FACS-sorted CD8+CD4-CCR7+CD45RA+ naive T cells. All receptors derive from a human donor in good health. Some libraries in this study had Jurkat cell RNA spiked in.

Comment on this clonotype: This sequence may be a read error, since a much larger clone differs from it by one base. The chain's CDR3 is CASSPQAGSSNTGAFF. The CDR3 bases are TGTGCCAGCAGCCCGCAGGCAGGGAGTTCGAACACTGGAGCTTTCTTT. The chain joins TRBV7-9 to TRBJ1-1; D may be TRBD1 (5 bases). The CDR3 covers 16 residues. The germline V gene encodes CDR1 SEHNR and CDR2 FQNEAQ (reference sequence).

In this sample, this clonotype turned up a few times. This chain links TRBV7-2 with TRBJ2-7; D remains ambiguous. This CDR3 comprises 13 residues. In germline, CDR1 is SGHTA, CDR2 FQGNSA. The germline V and J ends were trimmed by 3 bases and 0 bases, with 6 bases remaining between them. In DNA form, the CDR3 reads TGTGCCAGCAGCTTTTTCCGCTCCTACGAGCAGTACTTC. Translated: CASSFFRSYEQYF.

Concerning this clonotype itself: A much larger clone differs from this one at a single base, so this may be a read error. J is TRBJ2-7 and V is TRBV19; D may match TRBD1 or TRBD2 (5 bases each). This CDR3 is 13 amino acids long. CDR1 LNHDA and CDR2 SQIVND come from the germline V gene (reference sequence). Between the trimmed V and J ends, which lost 3 bases and 7 bases, there was a span of 13 bases. CDR3 DNA sequence: TGTGCCAGTAGTATGCTGTCCGAGGGGGAGCAGTACTTC. It translates to CASSMLSEGEQYF.

With respect to this clonotype: The junction and the germline gene differ at one end; a read error may be behind it. The chain is built from TRBV28 and TRBJ2-2, with D perhaps assigned TRBD1 or TRBD2 (5 bases each). The CDR3 has 14 residues. The germline V gene encodes CDR1 MDHEN and CDR2 SYDVKM. This chain's CDR3 is CASSLVGLTGELSF. In DNA, the CDR3 is TGTGCCAGCAGTTTAGTGGGGCTAACCGGGGAGCTGTCTTTT.

With regard to this clonotype: A much bigger clone sits one base away, suggesting this may be a read error. This chain joins TRBV4-1 and TRBJ2-7; 11 bases match TRBD2. The CDR3 contains 15 residues. The germline CDR1 and CDR2 sequences are MGHRA and YSYEKL. The CDR3 DNA sequence: TGCGCCAGCGGCCACACTAGCGGGGGTATCTACGAGCAGTACTTC. Its translation is CASGHTSGGIYEQYF.

Ten or more counts support this clonotype. This chain uses TRBV6-5 with TRBJ2-1; D perhaps matches TRBD2 (5 bases). The V gene lost 0 bases and the J gene lost 8 bases, with 23 bases spanning the gap. From germline, CDR1 is MNHEY and CDR2 SVGAGI. This CDR3 has 18 amino acids. The CDR3 DNA is TGTGCCAGCAGTTACTCGAGGCCCGCCGGCCCTAGCATGGATGAGCAGTTCTTC. As protein: CASSYSRPAGPSMDEQFF.

Remarks on this clonotype: An end of the junction does not agree with germline; a read error may underlie this. The CDR3 is CARSQRQGALTDTQYF. The CDR3 DNA reads as TGCGCCCGCAGCCAACGCCAGGGTGCATTGACAGATACGCAGTATTTT. J is TRBJ2-3 and V is TRBV4-3; possible D gene TRBD1, 5 bases. The CDR3 is 16 residues long. Per germline, CDR1 LGHNA and CDR2 YSLEER.

In its sample, this clonotype was seen once. A single base separates this from a much larger clone, so it may be a read error. V gene TRBV28 combines with J gene TRBJ2-5; D is possibly TRBD2 (5 bases). This CDR3 contains 14 residues. The germline V gene has CDR1 MDHEN and CDR2 SYDVKM. For the CDR3, the DNA is TGTGCCAGCAGTTTACCCCAAATCGGGGAGACCCAGCACTTC. Protein sequence: CASSLPQIGETQHF.

A remark on this clonotype: One end of the junction varies from germline; a read error may be responsible. The chain combines TRBV7-9 with TRBJ2-7; no definite D call. The CDR3 runs 14 residues. The germline CDR1 and CDR2 sequences are SEHNR and FQNEAQ (reference sequence). The CDR3: CASSLTENTYKQYF. CDR3 DNA sequence: TGTGCCAGCAGCTTAACAGAGAATACCTACAAGCAGTACTTC.

In this sample, this clonotype turned up many times. The rearrangement uses TRBV27 and TRBJ1-4, with D possibly being TRBD1 (5 bases). From germline, CDR1 is MNHEY and CDR2 SMNVEV (reference sequence). There are 16 residues in the CDR3. V gave up 7 bases and J gave up 1 base, with 16 bases separating them. CDR3 loop: CASIEGRGQTNEKLFF. The CDR3 region has the DNA TGTGCCAGCATCGAAGGGCGGGGCCAAACTAATGAAAAACTGTTTTTT.

This clonotype appeared many times. The CDR3 DNA sequence: TGTGCCAGCAGTTACGGACAGGGGATCCGTCCCGGGGAGCTGTTTTTT. Translating gives CASSYGQGIRPGELFF. The rearrangement uses TRBV28 and TRBJ2-2, with 9 bases identical to TRBD1. Trimming removed 4 bases from V and 6 bases from J; junction bases left unmatched: 9. This CDR3 spans 16 amino acids. In germline, CDR1 is MDHEN, CDR2 SYDVKM.

Concerning this clonotype: This may come from a read error, since a much larger clone is one base off. This chain uses TRBV5-6 with TRBJ2-7, with 12 positions matching TRBD2. The V gene end was trimmed by 6 bases and the J gene end by 4 bases; junction bases not matched to a gene: 8. The CDR3 runs 15 residues. Per germline, CDR1 SGHDT and CDR2 YYEEEE. Here the CDR3 DNA reads TGTGCCAGCAACTCTACTAGCGGGAGGAGGTACGAGCAGTACTTC. Protein product: CASNSTSGRRYEQYF.

The chain carries TRBV12-3 or TRBV12-4 and TRBJ1-1, with 10 nucleotides matching TRBD1. The CDR3 has 13 residues. Trimming took 1 base from V and 11 from J; bases not matched to a gene: 4. The CDR3 DNA is TGTGCCAGCAGTTTAGGAGACAGGGGGCATGCTTTCTTT. This codes for CASSLGDRGHAFF.

This clonotype has a count of ten or more. V usage is TRBV20-1 and J usage is TRBJ2-7; 9 bases match TRBD2. Germline loops: CDR1 DFQATT, CDR2 SNEGSKA (reference sequence). J gave up 5 bases and V 0 bases, and 8 bases lay outside the gene matches. The CDR3 covers 15 residues. The CDR3 here is CSARDRGLARDEQYF. CDR3 DNA: TGCAGTGCTAGAGATCGAGGACTAGCGAGGGACGAGCAGTACTTC.

This chain links TRBV19 with TRBJ2-7; D is unresolved. V was trimmed by 5 bases and J by 0 bases, leaving 14 bases between them. Germline values: CDR1 LNHDA, CDR2 SQIVND (reference sequence). This CDR3 spans 15 amino acids. CDR3 DNA: TGTGCCAGTAGTTCAGACGTACCTAGCTCCTACGAGCAGTACTTC. It yields the protein CASSSDVPSSYEQYF.

This clonotype was seen ten or more times. The chain links TRBV28 to TRBJ2-1; 10 bases align to TRBD2. V was pared by 4 bases and J by 12 bases, with 9 bases of the junction left unmatched. CDR1 and CDR2 (germline): MDHEN, SYDVKM. The CDR3 contains 14 residues. CDR3 residues: CASSSLAGAIGQFF. The CDR3 DNA sequence: TGTGCCAGCAGTTCCCTAGCGGGAGCCATCGGGCAGTTCTTC.

This clonotype was detected many times. The chain uses TRBV6-5 and TRBJ1-1, with a possible D match to TRBD1 (5 bases). The length of the CDR3 is 14 residues. Trimming took 4 bases from V and 1 from J, leaving 10 bases between them. Germline values: CDR1 MNHEY, CDR2 SVGAGI. CDR3 protein: CASSLGASNTEAFF. The CDR3 DNA reads TGTGCCAGCAGTTTAGGGGCTTCGAACACTGAAGCTTTCTTT.

This clonotype has just a few counts. J is TRBJ1-2 and V is TRBV9; a possible D gene is TRBD1 (5 bases). CDR1 is SGDLS and CDR2 is YYNGEE in the germline V gene. The CDR3 spans 13 residues. Trimming pared 2 bases from V and 5 bases from J, leaving 10 bases between. The CDR3 nucleotides read TGTGCCAGCAGCGTTGGTGAGGGGTATGGCTACACCTTC. It is translated as CASSVGEGYGYTF. Supplemented by reference TRBV9 and TRBJ1-2, the full variable domain reads DSGVTQTPKHLITATGQRVTLRCSPRSGDLSVYWYQQSLDQGLQFLIQYYNGEERAKGNILERFSAQQFPDLHSELNLSSLELGDSALYFCASSVGEGYGYTFGSGTRLTVV.

This clonotype has a handful of counts. The chain carries TRBV9 and TRBJ2-3; the D gene could be TRBD1 or TRBD2 (5 bases each). The germline V gene encodes CDR1 SGDLS and CDR2 YYNGEE. The CDR3 spans 16 residues. V was trimmed by 1 base and J by 3 bases, leaving 15 bases between them. This CDR3 is CASSVYQGGGTDTQYF. In DNA form, the CDR3 reads TGTGCCAGCAGCGTATACCAGGGCGGCGGGACAGATACGCAGTATTTT.

There are a few counts of this clonotype. The V and J genes are TRBV4-3 and TRBJ2-7; D remains unclear. Trimming took off 4 bases at V and 5 bases at J, with 21 bases between the two ends. The CDR3 is 16 amino acids. CDR1 is LGHNA, CDR2 YSLEER, per germline. The CDR3 spells CASSPSFAGQSNEQYF. CDR3 nucleotides: TGCGCCAGCAGCCCGTCCTTCGCCGGCCAGTCAAACGAGCAGTACTTC.

Note on this clonotype: A read error is possible here, since a much larger clone lies one base away. J is TRBJ2-7 and V is TRBV5-4; no definite D call. CDR1 and CDR2 from the germline V gene are SGHNT and YYREEE (reference sequence). CDR3 length: 14 amino acids. CDR3 DNA: TGTGCCAGCAGCTTACGATACAGCTCCCACGAGCAGTACTTC. This sequence encodes CASSLRYSSHEQYF.